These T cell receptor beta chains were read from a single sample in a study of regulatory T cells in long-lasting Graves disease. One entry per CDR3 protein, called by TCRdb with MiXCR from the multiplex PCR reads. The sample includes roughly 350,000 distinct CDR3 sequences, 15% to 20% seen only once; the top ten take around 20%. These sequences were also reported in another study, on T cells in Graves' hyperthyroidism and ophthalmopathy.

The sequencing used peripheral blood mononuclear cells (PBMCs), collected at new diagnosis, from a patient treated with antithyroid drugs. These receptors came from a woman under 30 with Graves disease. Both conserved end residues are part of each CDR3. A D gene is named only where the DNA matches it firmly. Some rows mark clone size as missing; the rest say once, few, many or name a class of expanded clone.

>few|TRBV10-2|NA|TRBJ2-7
TGCGCCAGCAGTGCGGCAGTCACCTACGAGCAGTACTTC
CASSAAVTYEQYF
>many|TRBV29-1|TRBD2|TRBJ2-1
TGCAGCGTCCCCTTGGTTAGCGGGGACTACAATGAGCAGTTCTTC
CSVPLVSGDYNEQFF
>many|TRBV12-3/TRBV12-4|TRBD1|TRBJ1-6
TGTGCCAGCAGTCCGCGGGGACAGGGCAGTTCACCCCTCCACTTT
CASSPRGQGSSPLHF
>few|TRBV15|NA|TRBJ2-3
TGTGCCACCAGCAGAGATATAGTGGAGGCGGAAAAATTCACAGATACGCAGTATTTT
CATSRDIVEAEKFTDTQYF
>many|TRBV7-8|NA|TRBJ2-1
TGTGCCAGCAGCCCACTGGGAGGCTCCTACAATGAGCAGTTCTTC
CASSPLGGSYNEQFF
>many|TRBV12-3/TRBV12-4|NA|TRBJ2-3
TGTGCCAGCAGTTTAGGCTGGAGGAGCACAGATACGCAGTATTTT
CASSLGWRSTDTQYF
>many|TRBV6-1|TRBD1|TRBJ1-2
TGTGCCAGCAGGATGGGGACAGGGCCTGACTATGGCTACACCTTC
CASRMGTGPDYGYTF
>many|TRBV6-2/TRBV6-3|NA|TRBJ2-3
TGTGCCAGCAGTTACTCCAGTGCTAGCACAGATACGCAGTATTTT
CASSYSSASTDTQYF
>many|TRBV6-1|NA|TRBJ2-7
TGTGCCAGCACCGCATCCTACGAGCAGTACTTC
CASTASYEQYF
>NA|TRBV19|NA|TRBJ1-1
TGTGCCAGTAGTACACTACAGGGCATGAACACTGAAGCTTTCTTT
CASSTLQGMNTEAFF
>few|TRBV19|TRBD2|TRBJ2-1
TGTGCCAGTAGTTCGTTAGCGGGATTAACGAGCTCCTACAATGAGCAGTTCTTC
CASSSLAGLTSSYNEQFF
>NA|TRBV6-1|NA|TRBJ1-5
TGTGCCAGCACCCCACCGGGACTGAGCAATCAGCCCCAGCATTTT
CASTPPGLSNQPQHF
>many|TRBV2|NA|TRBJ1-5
TGTGCCAGCAGCAGGGGAAGCAATCAGCCCCAGCATTTT
CASSRGSNQPQHF
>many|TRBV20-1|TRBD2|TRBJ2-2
TGCAGTGCTAGAGGCCTGACTAGCGGGGCAAACACCGGGGAGCTGTTTTTT
CSARGLTSGANTGELFF
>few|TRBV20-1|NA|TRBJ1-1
TGCAGTGCTAGAGATCGTGTGTCGAACACTGAAGCTTTCTTT
CSARDRVSNTEAFF
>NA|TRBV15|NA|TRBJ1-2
TGTGCCACCAGCAGAGTTGACTATGGCTACACCTTC
CATSRVDYGYTF
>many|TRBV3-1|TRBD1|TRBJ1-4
TGTGCCAGCAGCCAGTCATACAGGGGGCGATTCGGTGAAAAACTGTTTTTT
CASSQSYRGRFGEKLFF
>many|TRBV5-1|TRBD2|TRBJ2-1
TGCGCCAGCAGCTTGGGAGCGGGAGTAATGGGCAATGAGCAGTTCTTC
CASSLGAGVMGNEQFF
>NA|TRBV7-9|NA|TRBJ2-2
TGTGCCAGCAGCCCTCAGTACGGGGAGCTGTTTTTT
CASSPQYGELFF
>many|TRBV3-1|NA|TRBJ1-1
TGTGCCAGCAGCCAAGTTTCCCCGGGGGTGTTCGCAGCTTTCTTT
CASSQVSPGVFAAFF
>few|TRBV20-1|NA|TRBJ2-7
TGCAGTGCTAGTCCAGGAAACCGCGAGCAGTACTTC
CSASPGNREQYF
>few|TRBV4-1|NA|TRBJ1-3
TGCGCCAGCAGCCAAGATGCCGGGCACGGAAACACCATATATTTT
CASSQDAGHGNTIYF
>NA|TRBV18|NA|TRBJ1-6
TGTGCCAGCTCACCACTGGAGTATAATTCACCCCTCCACTTT
CASSPLEYNSPLHF
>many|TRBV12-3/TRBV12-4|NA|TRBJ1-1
TGTGCCAGCAGTTTTGGAGGGCTATCGGCTGAAGCTTTCTTT
CASSFGGLSAEAFF
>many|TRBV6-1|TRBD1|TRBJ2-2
TGTGCCAGCAGTGATCGACAGGGCACCGGGGAGCTGTTTTTT
CASSDRQGTGELFF
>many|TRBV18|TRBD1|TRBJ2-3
TGTGCCAGCTCACCATCGATTCCGGGACAGGGGGTCTCAGATACGCAGTATTTT
CASSPSIPGQGVSDTQYF
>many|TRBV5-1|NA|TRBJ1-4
TGCGCCAGCAGCCTACGGATTAATGAAAAACTGTTTTTT
CASSLRINEKLFF
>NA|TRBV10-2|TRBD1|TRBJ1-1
TGCGCCAGCATAACAGGACAGGGATCGAATACTGAAGCTTTCTTT
CASITGQGSNTEAFF
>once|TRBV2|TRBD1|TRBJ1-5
TGTGCCAGCAGTTTGTCCGGGACAGTAAGTTCTCAGCCCCAGCATTTT
CASSLSGTVSSQPQHF
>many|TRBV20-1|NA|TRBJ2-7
TGCAGTGCCAAACCTTGGGCGGATACCTACGAGCAGTACTTC
CSAKPWADTYEQYF
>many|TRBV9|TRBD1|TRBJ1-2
TGTGCCAGCAGCGTAATAGGGAGGGGGCTCGTTGATGGCTACACCTTC
CASSVIGRGLVDGYTF
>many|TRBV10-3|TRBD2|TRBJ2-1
TGTGCCATCAGTGAGTCTGGGACTAGAGGGGAGCAGTTCTTC
CAISESGTRGEQFF
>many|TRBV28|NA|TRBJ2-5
TGTGCCAGCAGTCTCCTGGGCAGTGTCCAAGAGACCCAGTACTTC
CASSLLGSVQETQYF
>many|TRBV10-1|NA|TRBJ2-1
TGCGCCAGCAGTGAAGGTTACTACAATGAGCAGTTCTTC
CASSEGYYNEQFF
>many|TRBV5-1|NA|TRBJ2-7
TGCGCCAGCAGCCCCGGGACTGGTGGTTCAGAGCAGTACTTC
CASSPGTGGSEQYF
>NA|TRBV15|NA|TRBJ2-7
TGTGCCACCAGCACCCAGGGGGGCTACGAGCAGTACTTC
CATSTQGGYEQYF
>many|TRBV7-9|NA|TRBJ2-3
TGTGCCACCCTCGAGGGCGGGGATACGCAGTATTTT
CATLEGGDTQYF
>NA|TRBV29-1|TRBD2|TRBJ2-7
TGCAGCGCAATACTAGCGGACTACGAGCAGTACTTC
CSAILADYEQYF
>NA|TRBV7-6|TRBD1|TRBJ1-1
TGTGCCAGCAGCTTATTCGGGACAGGCCCCATGAACACTGAAGCTTTCTTT
CASSLFGTGPMNTEAFF
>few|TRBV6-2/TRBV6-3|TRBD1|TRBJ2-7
TGTGCCAGCAGTTACTCCGTGGGACAGATCTACGAGCAGTACTTC
CASSYSVGQIYEQYF
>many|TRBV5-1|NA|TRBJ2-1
TGCGCCAGCAGCTCCGGGCCCTCCTACAATGAGCAGTTCTTC
CASSSGPSYNEQFF
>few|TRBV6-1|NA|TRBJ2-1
TGTGCCAGCAGTGCGGGAGACAGCTCCTACAATGAGCAGTTCTTC
CASSAGDSSYNEQFF
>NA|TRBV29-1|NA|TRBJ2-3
TGCAGCGTTCGGGACACTGCATCTCATACGCAGTATTTT
CSVRDTASHTQYF
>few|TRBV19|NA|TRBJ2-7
TGTGCCAGTAGTATGGGGGAGGCCTACGAGCAGTACTTC
CASSMGEAYEQYF
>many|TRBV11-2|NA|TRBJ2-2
TGTGCCAGCAGCTTAGCTTTACATACGGCGGCCTTTTCGGACGGGGAGCTGTTTTTT
CASSLALHTAAFSDGELFF
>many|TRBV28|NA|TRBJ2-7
TGTGCCAGCAGCTTACCCGGCTACGAGCAGTACTTC
CASSLPGYEQYF
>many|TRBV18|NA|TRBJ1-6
TGTGCCAGCTCACCGGTCACTTATAATTCACCCCTCCACTTT
CASSPVTYNSPLHF
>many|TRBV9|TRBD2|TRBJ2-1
TGTGCCAGCAGCGTAGAATCCCCAGATAGCGGGAGATATTACAATGAGCAGTTCTTC
CASSVESPDSGRYYNEQFF
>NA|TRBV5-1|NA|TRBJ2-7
TGCGCCAGCAGTTTTAATACAGGGTCGACCTACGAGCAGTACTTC
CASSFNTGSTYEQYF
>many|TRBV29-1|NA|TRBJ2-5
TGCAGCGTTGGTCAAGCTCTGGAGACCCAGTACTTC
CSVGQALETQYF
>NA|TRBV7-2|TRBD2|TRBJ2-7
TGTGCCGGCGGCTGGGGACTAGCGGGGGATCATCCACGCTCCTACGAGCAGTACTTC
CAGGWGLAGDHPRSYEQYF
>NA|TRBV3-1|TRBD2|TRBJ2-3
TGTGCCAGCAGCCAAGGAGGGCAGGGTCTGAAGCGGGGGAGTAAGTATTTT
CASSQGGQGLKRGSKYF